Shown below are 8 T cell receptor beta chains from a single sample sequenced in a study of T cell responses to AZD1222 COVID-19 vaccine. Method: immunoSEQ multiplex PCR; TCRdb's copy keeps in-frame clones and lacks some. The table records 100,000 or so clones, around 85% of them present only once. The sequences come from peripheral blood, collected on day 0 of AZD1222 vaccination. These receptor sequences come from an adult in good health.

J is TRBJ2-7 and V is TRBV4-2; TRBD2 aligns across 16 bases. V lost 2 bases to trimming and J lost 5 bases; unmatched junction nucleotides: 9. This CDR3 comprises 18 residues. Germline-derived CDR1 and CDR2 are LGHNA and YNFKEQ. The CDR3 coding sequence is TGTGCCAGCAGCCAATTTACCGGGACTAGCGGGAGGGTGAACGAGCAGTACTTC. It codes for CASSQFTGTSGRVNEQYF.

The genes are TRBV29-1 and TRBJ2-7; D is unclear. Germline values: CDR1 SQVTM, CDR2 ANQGSEA. The CDR3 runs to 14 residues. The germline V and J ends were trimmed by 5 bases and 0 bases, with 14 bases remaining between them. CDR3 DNA: TGCAGCGTTTCCTCAACCCCAAGCTCCTACGAGCAGTACTTC. Protein sequence: CSVSSTPSSYEQYF.

This clone was recorded a few times. V usage is TRBV27 and J usage is TRBJ2-5, with TRBD2 identical over 10 bases. V gave up 3 bases and J gave up 1 base; unmatched junction bases: 5. Germline V gives CDR1 MNHEY, CDR2 SMNVEV (reference sequence). The CDR3 loop spans 16 amino acids. This CDR3 reads CASSLWASGGQETQYF. For the CDR3, the DNA is TGTGCCAGCAGTTTGTGGGCTAGCGGGGGCCAAGAGACCCAGTACTTC.

This clone has just one count. This chain connects TRBV30 to TRBJ2-7; 10 bases fit TRBD1. Germline V lookup: CDR1 GTSNPN, CDR2 SVGIG (reference sequence). The trim removed 0 bases at V and 3 bases at J, leaving 8 bases unmatched. The CDR3 has 16 residues. The CDR3 DNA reads TGTGCCTGGAGTGTGCGCTTCGGGACAGGGGTCTACGAGCAGTACTTC. Residues: CAWSVRFGTGVYEQYF. The whole variable domain, filled in from reference TRBV30 and TRBJ2-7, reads SQTIHQWPATLVQPVGSPLSLECTVEGTSNPNLYWYRQAAGRGLQLLFYSVGIGQISSEVPQNLSASRPQDRQFILSSKKLLLSDSGFYLCAWSVRFGTGVYEQYFGPGTRLTVT.

This chain joins TRBV4-1 and TRBJ2-7; 8 bases map to TRBD2. Germline CDR1 and CDR2: MGHRA and YSYEKL. The CDR3 length is 15 residues. Trimming removed 0 bases from V and 4 bases from J; junction bases left unmatched: 5. The CDR3 is CASSQDSGTRYEQYF. In nucleotides, the CDR3 is TGCGCCAGCAGCCAAGATTCCGGGACTAGATACGAGCAGTACTTC.

This chain connects TRBV6-4 to TRBJ1-6, with TRBD1 as a possible D gene (6 bases). CDR1 is MRHNA, CDR2 SNTAGT, per germline. V was shortened by 4 bases and J by 9 bases, with 10 bases between the two germline ends. The length of the CDR3 is 13 residues. CDR3: CASSGQEGSPLHF. CDR3 DNA sequence: TGTGCCAGCAGTGGACAGGAAGGTTCACCCCTCCACTTT.

This clone was detected once. V is TRBV19 and J is TRBJ2-2; D is unresolved. Germline loops: CDR1 LNHDA, CDR2 SQIVND (reference sequence). V was cut by 2 bases and J by 7 bases, with 8 bases left in between. This CDR3 is 13 amino acids long. CDR3 sequence reads: CASSILLSGELFF. Here the CDR3 DNA reads TGTGCCAGTAGTATACTTCTCAGCGGGGAGCTGTTTTTT.

The rearrangement uses TRBV10-1 and TRBJ2-7; D may be TRBD2 (5 bases). With 0 bases removed from V and 6 bases from J, the gap between germline ends came to 12 bases. The CDR3 contains 14 residues. Germline loops: CDR1 WNHNN, CDR2 SYGVQD (reference sequence). The CDR3 region is CASSESPLGVEQYF. The CDR3 DNA reads as TGCGCCAGCAGTGAGTCCCCTTTGGGAGTCGAGCAGTACTTC.